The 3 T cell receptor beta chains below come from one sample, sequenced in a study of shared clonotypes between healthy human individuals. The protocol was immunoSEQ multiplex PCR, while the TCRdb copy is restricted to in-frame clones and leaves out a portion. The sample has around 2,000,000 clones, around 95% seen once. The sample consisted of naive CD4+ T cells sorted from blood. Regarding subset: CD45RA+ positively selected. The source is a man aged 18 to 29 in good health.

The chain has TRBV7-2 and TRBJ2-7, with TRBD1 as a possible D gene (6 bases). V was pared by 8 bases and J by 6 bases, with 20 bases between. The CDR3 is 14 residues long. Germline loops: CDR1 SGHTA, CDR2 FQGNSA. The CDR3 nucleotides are TGTGCCAGCCAAACAGGGACCTACCCCGGCGAGCAGTACTTC. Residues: CASQTGTYPGEQYF.

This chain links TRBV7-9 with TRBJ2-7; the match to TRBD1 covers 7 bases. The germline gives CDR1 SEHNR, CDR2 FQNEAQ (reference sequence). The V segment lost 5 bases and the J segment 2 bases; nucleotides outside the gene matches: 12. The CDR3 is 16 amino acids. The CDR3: CASSIRDRVVPYEQYF. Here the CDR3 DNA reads TGTGCCAGCAGCATCCGGGACAGAGTAGTTCCCTACGAGCAGTACTTC.

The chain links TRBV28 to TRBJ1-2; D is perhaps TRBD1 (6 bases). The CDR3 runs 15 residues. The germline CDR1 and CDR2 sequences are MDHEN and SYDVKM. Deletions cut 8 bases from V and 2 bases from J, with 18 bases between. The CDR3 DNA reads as TGTGCCAGCGTGACATCAGGGGTCCCGAACTATGGCTACACCTTC. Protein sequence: CASVTSGVPNYGYTF.